Below are 17 T cell receptor beta chains sequenced from a single sample in a study of shared T cell receptors in the human thymus. TCRdb's copy holds only in-frame clones and misses some; the assay was immunoSEQ multiplex PCR. Here the sample spans under 850,000 clones, around 89% being singletons. In addition, the sample was reused for a study of human thymus T cells.

The sequenced sample was thymocytes. These receptors were obtained from a boy in the first two years of life with a congenital heart defect.

The chain combines TRBV2 with TRBJ2-7, with D possibly TRBD1 on 6 matching bases. Germline CDR1 reads SNHLY; CDR2 reads FYNNEI. V was trimmed by 3 bases and J by 2 bases, leaving 8 bases between them. This CDR3 contains 13 residues. CDR3: CASSEDSAYEQYF. Here the CDR3 DNA reads TGTGCCAGCAGTGAGGACAGTGCCTACGAGCAGTACTTC.

The chain uses TRBV4-2 and TRBJ2-2; TRBD2 is a possible D gene (6 bases). The length of the CDR3 is 15 residues. V lost 1 base, J lost 6 bases, and 12 bases lay in between. Per germline, CDR1 LGHNA and CDR2 YNFKEQ. The CDR3, as DNA: TGTGCCAGCAGCCAAGGTGGGAGGCCCGCCGGGGAGCTGTTTTTT. It codes for CASSQGGRPAGELFF.

This clone has a single count. V and J are TRBV10-3 and TRBJ1-5, with D possibly being TRBD1 (6 bases). The CDR3 loop spans 17 amino acids. From germline, CDR1 is ENHRY and CDR2 SYGVKD. The germline V and J ends were trimmed by 3 bases and 0 bases, with 15 bases remaining between them. The CDR3 nucleotides read TGTGCCATCAGTGATGCTCCCGGGACATATAGCAATCAGCCCCAGCATTTT. Translating it yields CAISDAPGTYSNQPQHF.

J is TRBJ1-2 and V is TRBV30; TRBD1 matches at 9 bases. The CDR3 is made up of 14 amino acids. In germline, CDR1 is GTSNPN, CDR2 SVGIG (reference sequence). V shed 1 base, J shed 6 bases, and the junction held 6 bases outside the gene matches. CDR3 loop: CAWSATDRGNGYTF. In DNA form, the CDR3 reads TGTGCCTGGAGTGCTACGGACAGGGGAAATGGCTACACCTTC.

The CDR3 DNA follows: TGTGCCAGCAGTTTAAGGTCCAGCGGAAGCTACGAGCAGTACTTC. It yields the protein CASSLRSSGSYEQYF. The rearrangement links TRBV27 to TRBJ2-7; a possible D gene is TRBD2 (5 bases). The CDR3 totals 15 residues. V lost 2 bases to trimming and J lost 3 bases, with 14 bases between them. Germline loops: CDR1 MNHEY, CDR2 SMNVEV (reference sequence).

The chain joins TRBV18 to TRBJ2-3, with 9 bases aligning to TRBD2. The CDR3 runs to 16 residues. CDR1 and CDR2 from the germline V gene are KGHSH and LQKENI. J lost 2 bases, V lost 6 bases, and 9 bases had no gene match. The CDR3 nucleotides read TGTGCCAGCTCCGGGCTAGCGGGGCCCTCCACAGATACGCAGTATTTT. Translating it yields CASSGLAGPSTDTQYF.

This clone was seen once. The chain recombines TRBV28 with TRBJ1-4; D unresolved. Germline V gene sequence: CDR1 MDHEN, CDR2 SYDVKM. V shed 5 bases and J shed 0 bases, with 10 bases lying between them. CDR3 length: 15 residues. As DNA, the CDR3 is TGTGCCAGCAGTCAGGCCATGACAACTAATGAAAAACTGTTTTTT. Protein: CASSQAMTTNEKLFF.

The chain carries TRBV5-6 and TRBJ2-3; tentatively, D is TRBD2 (5 bases). CDR1 and CDR2 (germline): SGHDT, YYEEEE. The CDR3 covers 16 residues. Trimming shortened V by 4 bases and J by 5 bases, and 20 bases separated the two germline ends. This CDR3 reads CASSLDPLSVGDTQYF. DNA for the CDR3: TGTGCCAGCAGCCTTGACCCACTTAGCGTGGGAGATACGCAGTATTTT.

This chain links TRBV29-1 with TRBJ1-2, with D possibly TRBD1 on 5 matching bases. The CDR3 contains 11 residues. Germline V gene sequence: CDR1 SQVTM, CDR2 ANQGSEA. Trimming left V 3 bases short and J 8 bases short, with 10 bases between. The CDR3 region has the DNA TGCAGCGTTGATGCACCAGGGGGCTACACCTTC. It translates to CSVDAPGGYTF.

The chain has TRBV5-1 and TRBJ2-1, with D possibly matching TRBD2 (6 bases). Germline V gene lookup returns CDR1 SGHRS and CDR2 YFSETQ. The ends were cut back, 2 bases at V and 6 bases at J, with 21 bases in the middle. The CDR3 consists of 17 residues. The CDR3 nucleotides read TGCGCCAGCAGCTTTCTTCCGGGAGCCCCTAAACGCAATGAGCAGTTCTTC. Protein sequence: CASSFLPGAPKRNEQFF.

This clone has just one count. The V gene is TRBV29-1, the J gene TRBJ2-2; maybe TRBD2 (6 bases). The CDR3 spans 13 residues. The germline CDR1 and CDR2 sequences are SQVTM and ANQGSEA. The germline V and J ends were trimmed by 4 bases and 7 bases, with 13 bases remaining between them. For the CDR3, the DNA is TGCAGCGTTGTTCGGGGGAAAGACGGGGAGCTGTTTTTT. Translated: CSVVRGKDGELFF.

The chain combines TRBV11-3 with TRBJ1-3, with TRBD1 identical over 9 bases. Germline values: CDR1 SGHNT, CDR2 YENEEA. This CDR3 comprises 16 residues. The V segment lost 6 bases and the J segment 4 bases; nucleotides outside the gene matches: 10. CDR3 sequence (DNA): TGTGCCAGCAGACAGACACAGGGGGCATCGGGAAACACCATATATTTT. Translating gives CASRQTQGASGNTIYF.

The chain carries TRBV28 and TRBJ1-2; TRBD1 is a possible D gene (5 bases). Germline values: CDR1 MDHEN, CDR2 SYDVKM. V shed 3 bases and J shed 3 bases, with 17 bases lying between them. The CDR3 is made up of 16 amino acids. CDR3 sequence reads: CASSFFGGKRYYGYTF. Here the CDR3 DNA reads TGTGCCAGCAGTTTTTTCGGGGGGAAGAGGTACTATGGCTACACCTTC.

The J gene is TRBJ2-2, the V gene TRBV10-3, with TRBD1 identical over 7 bases. Germline CDR1 and CDR2: ENHRY and SYGVKD. The CDR3 runs 13 residues. J gave up 5 bases and V 10 bases, and 7 bases lay outside the gene matches. The CDR3 region is CATWTGPTGELFF. For the CDR3, the DNA is TGTGCCACCTGGACAGGACCTACCGGGGAGCTGTTTTTT.

J is TRBJ1-1 and V is TRBV2; D possibly corresponds to TRBD1 (6 bases). CDR3 length: 14 amino acids. In germline, CDR1 is SNHLY, CDR2 FYNNEI. The V end lost 8 bases, the J end lost 3 bases, and 16 bases lay between the germline ends. The CDR3 nucleotides read TGTGCCAGCTTCAATCAGGGGAGGGACACTGAAGCTTTCTTT. Translation gives CASFNQGRDTEAFF.

This chain uses TRBV4-3 with TRBJ2-7; 14 bases are shared with TRBD2. V lost 1 base and J lost 3; bases outside the gene matches: 2. The CDR3 runs 16 residues. Looked up from germline, CDR1 is LGHNA and CDR2 is YSLEER. CDR3 bases: TGCGCCAGCAGCCAAGGACTAGCGGGAGGGGACTACGAGCAGTACTTC. The encoded protein is CASSQGLAGGDYEQYF.

The chain joins TRBV30 to TRBJ2-5, with a weak D call TRBD2 (6 bases). This CDR3 spans 14 amino acids. Germline CDR1 GTSNPN, CDR2 SVGIG (reference sequence). Trimming took 3 bases from V and 7 from J, leaving 18 bases between them. This chain's CDR3 is CAWSHTRLEGTQYF. The CDR3 nucleotides read TGTGCCTGGAGCCACACTAGGTTGGAGGGGACCCAGTACTTC. Complete variable domain (other parts from reference TRBV30 and TRBJ2-5): SQTIHQWPATLVQPVGSPLSLECTVEGTSNPNLYWYRQAAGRGLQLLFYSVGIGQISSEVPQNLSASRPQDRQFILSSKKLLLSDSGFYLCAWSHTRLEGTQYFGPGTRLLVL.